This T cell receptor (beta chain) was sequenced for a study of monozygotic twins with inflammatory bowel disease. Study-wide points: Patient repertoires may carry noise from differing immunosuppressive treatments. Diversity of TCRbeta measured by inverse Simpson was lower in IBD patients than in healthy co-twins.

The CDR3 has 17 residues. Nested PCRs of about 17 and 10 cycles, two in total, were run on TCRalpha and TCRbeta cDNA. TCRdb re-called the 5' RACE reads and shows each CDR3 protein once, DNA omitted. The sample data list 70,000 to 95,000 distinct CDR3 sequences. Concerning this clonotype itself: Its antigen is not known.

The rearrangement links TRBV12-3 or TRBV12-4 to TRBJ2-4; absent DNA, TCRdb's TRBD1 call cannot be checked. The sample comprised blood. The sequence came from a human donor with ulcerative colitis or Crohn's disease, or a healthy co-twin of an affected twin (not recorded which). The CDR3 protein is CASSTQTGSIAKNIQYF.